This T cell receptor beta chain was sequenced in a study of T and B cells in COVID-19 patients. Study-wide context: Blood was sampled from COVID-19 patients who were either actively infected or recovered. Recovered patients mostly had mild to moderate COVID-19 managed as outpatients.

Study-wide results and limits: Symptomatic-phase blood samples from mildly ill patients and early samples from severe cases were scarce. No sequencing was yet done of CD4+, regulatory or CD8+ subsets, or of SARS-CoV-2-responsive or tetramer+ sorted cells.

BIOMED2 TRB-A/B primer pools were used in multiplex TRB PCR. TCRdb reprocessed the multiplex PCR reads via MiXCR and lists one record per CDR3 protein. Counted here are approximately 6,000 distinct CDR3 sequences, over 25% occurring once; the ten biggest clones make up roughly an eighth. This clonotype rates as large. The target antigen is unknown. Germline values: CDR1 SQVTM, CDR2 ANQGSEA. The length of the CDR3 is 12 residues. V shed 4 bases and J shed 6 bases, with 10 bases lying between them. Each TRB amplification used roughly 230-550 ng of genomic DNA from blood. The receptor was derived from a human donor with active COVID-19. The chain recombines TRBV29-1 with TRBJ2-1; D possibly corresponds to TRBD2 (6 bases). Sequenced input: blood. This CDR3 reads CSVVRGVNEQFF. The DNA of the CDR3 is TGCAGCGTTGTGCGCGGGGTCAATGAGCAGTTCTTC.